This T cell receptor beta chain was documented in a study of blood T cells in healthy people across ages. Through a sample-barcoded 5' primer and a J-beta primer mix, a second PCR was run for roughly 7 to 12 cycles. TCRdb ran MiXCR on the 5' RACE reads and lists one entry per CDR3 protein. This table has hundreds of thousands of distinct CDR3 sequences, 25% appearing once. Per germline, CDR1 SGHRS and CDR2 YFSETQ. CDR3 size: 15 residues. V dropped 0 bases and J dropped 4 bases, with 14 bases sitting between them. This clonotype appeared a few times. This sample was shared with a second study, whose subject was T cells of mothers and their children.

The chain carries TRBV5-1 and TRBJ2-7; maybe TRBD1 (5 bases). The receptor was isolated from a boy aged 5-17 years in good health. The sequenced material came from blood. CDR3 protein: CASSLEGIVRYEQYF. DNA for the CDR3: TGCGCCAGCAGCTTGGAGGGGATAGTCCGTTACGAGCAGTACTTC.